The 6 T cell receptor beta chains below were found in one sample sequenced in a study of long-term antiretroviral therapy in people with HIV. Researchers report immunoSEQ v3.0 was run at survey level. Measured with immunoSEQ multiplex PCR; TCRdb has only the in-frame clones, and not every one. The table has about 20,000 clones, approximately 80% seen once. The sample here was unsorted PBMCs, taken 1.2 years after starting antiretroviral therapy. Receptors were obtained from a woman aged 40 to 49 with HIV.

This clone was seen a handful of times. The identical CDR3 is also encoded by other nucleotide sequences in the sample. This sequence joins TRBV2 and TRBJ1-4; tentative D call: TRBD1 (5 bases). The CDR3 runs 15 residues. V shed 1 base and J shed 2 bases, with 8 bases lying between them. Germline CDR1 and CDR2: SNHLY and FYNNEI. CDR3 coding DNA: TGTGCCAGCAGTGAAGGGGGGAGGACTAATGAAAAACTGTTTTTT. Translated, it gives CASSEGGRTNEKLFF.

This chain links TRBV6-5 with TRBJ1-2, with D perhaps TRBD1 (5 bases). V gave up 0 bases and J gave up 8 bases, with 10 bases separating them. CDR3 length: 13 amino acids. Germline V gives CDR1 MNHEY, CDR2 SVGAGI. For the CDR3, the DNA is TGTGCCAGCAGTTACTCGGACACTGGCGGCTACACCTTC. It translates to CASSYSDTGGYTF.

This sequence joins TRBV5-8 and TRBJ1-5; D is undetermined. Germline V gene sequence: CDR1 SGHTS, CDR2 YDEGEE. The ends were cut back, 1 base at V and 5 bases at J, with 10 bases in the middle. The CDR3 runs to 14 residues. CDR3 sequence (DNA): TGTGCCAGCAGCTTGATGACGGTGGATCAGCCCCAGCATTTT. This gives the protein CASSLMTVDQPQHF. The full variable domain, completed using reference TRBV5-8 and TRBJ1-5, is EAGVTQSPTHLIKTRGQQATLRCSPISGHTSVYWYQQALGLGLQFLLWYDEGEERNRGNFPPRFSGRQFPNYSSELNVNALELEDSALYLCASSLMTVDQPQHFGDGTRLSIL.

CDR3 in amino acids: CASSLGSSGAEAFF. The CDR3 DNA sequence: TGTGCCAGCAGCTTGGGCAGCTCGGGGGCTGAAGCTTTCTTT. The chain joins TRBV5-5 to TRBJ1-1, with TRBD1 as a possible D gene (5 bases). CDR1 is SGHKS, CDR2 YYEKEE, per germline (reference sequence). The CDR3 length is 14 residues. The V end was cut by 0 bases, the J end by 6 bases, with 12 bases between.

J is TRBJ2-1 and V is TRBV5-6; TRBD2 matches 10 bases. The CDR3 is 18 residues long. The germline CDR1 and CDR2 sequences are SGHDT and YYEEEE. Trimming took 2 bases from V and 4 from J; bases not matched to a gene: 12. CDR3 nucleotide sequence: TGTGCCAGCAGCTTTTACCTCCTAGCGGGAGAGGTATACAATGAGCAGTTCTTC. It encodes CASSFYLLAGEVYNEQFF.

CDR3 nucleotides: TGTGCCAGCAGCTTGGCCTTTAGCGGGAGAGGAACCGGGGAGCTGTTTTTT. This encodes CASSLAFSGRGTGELFF. The J gene is TRBJ2-2, the V gene TRBV5-8; 9 bases map to TRBD2. Germline trimming cut 0 bases from V and 5 bases from J; bases unmatched to any gene: 8. This CDR3 is 17 amino acids long. Germline values: CDR1 SGHTS, CDR2 YDEGEE.